This TCR beta chain derives from a study of CD4+ T cells in melanoma. Study-wide results and caveats: CD8+ T cell, macrophage and B cell function reportedly correlated with neoantigen-specific CD4+ T cells.

V gave up 4 bases and J gave up 5 bases; unmatched junction bases: 7. The CDR3 contains 15 residues. Germline CDR1 reads SGHTA; CDR2 reads FQGNSA. TCRdb's copy holds only in-frame clones and misses some; the assay was immunoSEQ multiplex PCR. The table includes about 140,000 clones, around 90% detected once. This clone was seen a single time. Its target is unknown. This chain links TRBV7-2 with TRBJ1-5, with 8 bases that match TRBD1. The clonotype comes from a human donor with melanoma. In DNA, the CDR3 is TGTGCCAGCAGCTGGGAGACAGGGGTGCATCAGCCCCAGCATTTT. Its protein product is CASSWETGVHQPQHF.